This entry is about one TCR beta chain. There is no known antigen for this receptor. Base qualities are not at hand, and no much larger clone is one base apart. This record comes from a study of CDR3 diversity in severe acne (dated by TCRdb to between 2017 and 2020). Libraries were constructed by PCR. Sequencer: Illumina HiSeq 2000. TCRdb trimmed public reads at Q25 via fastp, called clones via MiXCR and kept in-frame beta chains. Every entry covers one CDR3 protein and lists the most common genes and DNA from its rows. The sample records about 85,000 distinct CDR3 sequences, roughly half of which are singletons. The ten largest clones capture 10% of the sample. Taken from the germline V gene, the CDR1 and CDR2 loops are ENHRY and SYGVKD. V is cut by 5 bases and J by 3 bases, and the space between the germline ends is 13 bases. The CDR3 sequence holds 14 residues, the cysteine and phenylalanine included. The sequence is cut down to CDR3 DNA, 42 bases in frame from base 1.

The clonotype originates from a male donor in good health, serving as a control. The specimen sequenced was blood. Recombination linked TRBV10-3 to TRBJ1-1; a tentative D call is TRBD1 (5 bases match). The CDR3 region reads CAISPDQGYTEAFF. The nucleotide sequence is TGTGCCATCAGTCCTGACCAGGGCTACACTGAAGCTTTCTTT.